These 24 T cell receptor beta chains came from one sample sequenced in a study of post-analysis software for immune sequencing data. cDNA libraries of TCR beta carried unique molecular identifiers. TCRdb analysed the PCR reads with MiXCR anew, one entry per CDR3 protein. This sample yields more than 500,000 distinct CDR3 sequences, of which 30% to 40% are seen a single time; 4.5% to 7.5% belongs to the top ten. These receptors are not linked to any known antigen. Study conclusions and caveats: Comparison of patients with controls showed five TRBV segments more frequent in patients, TRBV5-6, TRBV5-1 and TRBV20-1 among them.

Material for sequencing was blood. These receptors all come from a girl between 2 and 17 years old with multiple sclerosis.

The rearrangement uses TRBV4-1 and TRBJ2-5; TRBD2 might be the D (7 bases). Germline CDR1 MGHRA, CDR2 YSYEKL. V was clipped by 6 bases and J by 4 bases, with 15 bases between them. The CDR3 totals 14 residues. The CDR3 DNA sequence: TGCGCCAGCAGACGGGGGGCGCGGGGAGAGACCCAGTACTTC. It yields the protein CASRRGARGETQYF.

This clonotype was counted between two and nine times. The chain has TRBV7-3 and TRBJ1-2; TRBD1 matches at 12 bases. The junction had 10 bases not matched to a gene; V was cut back by 8 bases and J by 6 bases. The CDR3 covers 15 residues. CDR1 SGHTA and CDR2 FQGTGA come from the germline V gene. The CDR3: CASHDPGQGADGYTF. The CDR3 DNA follows: TGTGCCAGCCACGATCCGGGACAGGGGGCGGATGGCTACACCTTC.

The sample holds a few counts of this clonotype. The J gene is TRBJ2-7, the V gene TRBV11-2; D perhaps matches TRBD2 (6 bases). The CDR3 covers 17 residues. Germline V CDR1 and CDR2: SGHAT, FQNNGV. V was trimmed by 1 base and J by 2 bases, leaving 18 bases between them. The CDR3 reads CASSLGFGGLPAYEQYF. CDR3 in DNA: TGTGCCAGCAGCTTAGGATTCGGGGGACTCCCAGCCTACGAGCAGTACTTC.

The CDR3 protein is CSAGSGGGGTDTQYF. CDR3 bases: TGCAGTGCTGGATCTGGGGGGGGAGGCACAGATACGCAGTATTTT. The chain recombines TRBV20-1 with TRBJ2-3; TRBD2 matches 7 bases. The CDR3 consists of 15 residues. The V segment lost 5 bases and the J segment 1 base; nucleotides outside the gene matches: 9. Germline CDR1 is DFQATT and CDR2 is SNEGSKA (reference sequence).

The gene calls are TRBV20-1 and TRBJ2-3; the match to TRBD1 covers 10 bases. Trimming at V came to 3 bases and at J to 7 bases, leaving 13 bases not matched to a gene. Germline assignment: CDR1 DFQATT and CDR2 SNEGSKA (reference sequence). The CDR3 is made up of 16 amino acids. This CDR3 reads CSASREGTGVMNTQYF. Written as DNA, the CDR3 is TGCAGTGCTAGCCGCGAAGGGACAGGGGTCATGAATACGCAGTATTTT.

This clonotype was seen once. The chain uses TRBV20-1 and TRBJ1-2; D is unclear. V was trimmed by 0 bases and J by 7 bases, leaving 12 bases between them. The CDR3 extends over 13 amino acids. Germline V gene lookup returns CDR1 DFQATT and CDR2 SNEGSKA (reference sequence). CDR3 sequence: CSARERGQCGYTF. The CDR3 DNA is TGCAGTGCTAGAGAACGGGGTCAGTGTGGCTACACCTTC.

A single count supports this clonotype. V gene TRBV5-1 combines with J gene TRBJ1-4; D may be TRBD1 (6 bases). Germline V gene lookup returns CDR1 SGHRS and CDR2 YFSETQ. The CDR3 is made up of 16 amino acids. V was shortened by 4 bases and J by 5 bases, with 18 bases between the two germline ends. CDR3 DNA: TGCGCCAGCAGCCGCGGAGAGGACAGAGTAAATGAAAAACTGTTTTTT. This gives the protein CASSRGEDRVNEKLFF.

This clonotype turned up a few times. The chain employs TRBV10-3 and TRBJ2-5, with D possibly matching TRBD1 (6 bases). The germline CDR1 and CDR2 sequences are ENHRY and SYGVKD. The CDR3 length is 13 residues. Between the trimmed V and J ends, which lost 10 bases and 1 base, there was a span of 13 bases. CDR3 nucleotide sequence: TGTGCCACGTCGGGACAACCCCAAGAGACCCAGTACTTC. As protein: CATSGQPQETQYF.

This clonotype has just one count. The chain couples TRBV5-1 to TRBJ2-5; perhaps TRBD1 as D (6 bases). The CDR3 spans 13 residues. CDR1 SGHRS and CDR2 YFSETQ come from the germline V gene. Trimming left V 4 bases short and J 4 bases short, with 11 bases between. The CDR3 bases are TGCGCCAGCAGCCGATCACAGGGAGAGACCCAGTACTTC. It is translated as CASSRSQGETQYF.

The chain employs TRBV27 and TRBJ2-5; 10 nucleotides match TRBD1. Germline V CDR1 and CDR2: MNHEY, SMNVEV (reference sequence). V dropped 2 bases and J dropped 5; count of bases not matched to a gene: 8. The CDR3 is 16 residues long. The CDR3 DNA reads as TGTGCCAGCAGTTTAAAGGGACAGGGGTTTTTGGAGACCCAGTACTTC. It translates to CASSLKGQGFLETQYF.

The rearrangement uses TRBV18 and TRBJ2-1; perhaps D is TRBD1 or TRBD2 (6 bases each). Per germline, CDR1 KGHSH and CDR2 LQKENI. Trimming cost V 0 bases and J 2 bases, with 8 bases left between them. This CDR3 region has 15 residues. CDR3 nucleotides: TGTGCCAGCTCACCACCAAGGGGGGCCTACAATGAGCAGTTCTTC. Amino acids: CASSPPRGAYNEQFF.

In this sample, this clonotype turned up a few times. The CDR3 sequence is CASSPPRTDLYGYTF. The CDR3 DNA follows: TGTGCCAGCAGTCCACCTCGCACAGATCTTTATGGCTACACCTTC. V is TRBV6-5 and J is TRBJ1-2; D is ambiguous. Trimming took 5 bases from V and 5 from J, leaving 18 bases between them. CDR1 MNHEY and CDR2 SVGAGI come from the germline V gene. The CDR3 runs to 15 residues.

This chain joins TRBV20-1 and TRBJ1-4; D not resolved. Trimming pared 6 bases from V and 2 bases from J, leaving 7 bases between. This CDR3 comprises 12 residues. CDR1 DFQATT and CDR2 SNEGSKA come from the germline V gene (reference sequence). CDR3 region: CSARRTNEKLFF. CDR3 in DNA: TGCAGTGCGAGACGGACTAATGAAAAACTGTTTTTT.

Notes on this clonotype: At one boundary the junction diverges from the germline segment, which might be a read error. This chain uses TRBV5-1 with TRBJ2-1, with 9 bases aligning to TRBD2. CDR3 length: 15 amino acids. Germline V gives CDR1 SGHRS, CDR2 YFSETQ. CDR3 bases: TGCGCCAGCAGCTTGAGCCTAGCGGGGTTCAATGAGCTGTTCTTC. This gives the protein CASSLSLAGFNELFF.

This clonotype was found a few times. V is TRBV6-7 and J is TRBJ1-5; D ambiguous. TRBV6-7 is treated as an ORF (open reading frame) with a function not yet certain. The CDR3 is 17 residues long. Trimming shortened V by 3 bases and J by 0 bases, and 15 bases separated the two germline ends. In DNA, the CDR3 is TGTGCCAGCAGTTATCCCGACGAGGGTAGTAGCAATCAGCCCCAGCATTTT. This translates into CASSYPDEGSSNQPQHF.

The gene calls are TRBV7-3 and TRBJ2-5; a weak D match, TRBD1 (5 bases). The CDR3 runs 14 residues. CDR1 is SGHTA, CDR2 FQGTGA, per germline. Trimming left V 2 bases short and J 5 bases short, with 12 bases between. As DNA, the CDR3 is TGTGCCAGCAGCTTAGAAGGGGCGAGGGAGACCCAGTACTTC. It yields the protein CASSLEGARETQYF.

The chain uses TRBV10-3 and TRBJ1-5; possibly TRBD1 for D (6 bases). This CDR3 contains 16 residues. Trimming took off 10 bases at V and 0 bases at J, with 19 bases between the two ends. In germline, CDR1 is ENHRY, CDR2 SYGVKD. The CDR3 loop reads CATKGGDPGSNQPQHF. The CDR3 bases are TGTGCCACTAAAGGGGGGGACCCGGGTAGCAATCAGCCCCAGCATTTT.

Here the CDR3 DNA reads TGCAGTGCTAGAGACCAGCGGGACTATGTGAATGAGCAGTTCTTC. Translated, it gives CSARDQRDYVNEQFF. The V and J genes are TRBV20-1 and TRBJ2-1, with 7 nucleotides matching TRBD2. Trimming at V came to 0 bases and at J to 7 bases, leaving 9 bases not matched to a gene. CDR1 and CDR2 from the germline V gene are DFQATT and SNEGSKA (reference sequence). The CDR3 is made up of 15 amino acids.

This clonotype was recorded a few times. J is TRBJ2-7 and V is TRBV20-1, with 7 bases matching TRBD1. The germline V gene has CDR1 DFQATT and CDR2 SNEGSKA (reference sequence). There are 13 residues in the CDR3. Trimming at V came to 6 bases and at J to 3 bases, leaving 8 bases not matched to a gene. The CDR3 DNA reads as TGCAGTGCGCCGAGCGACAGGGACTACGAGCAGTACTTC. The encoded protein is CSAPSDRDYEQYF.

This clonotype has a handful of counts. The CDR3 loop reads CATNFGEEQYF. The CDR3 nucleotides are TGTGCCACCAATTTTGGCGAGGAGCAGTACTTC. The J gene is TRBJ2-7, the V gene TRBV10-3, with D unclear. Germline lookup yields CDR1 ENHRY and CDR2 SYGVKD. The CDR3 extends over 11 amino acids. Trimming stripped 10 bases from V and 7 bases from J, with 14 bases between.

The rearrangement links TRBV14 to TRBJ2-4, with 7 bases aligning to TRBD1. This CDR3 region has 14 residues. Germline loops: CDR1 SGHDN, CDR2 FVKESK. V lost 5 bases, J lost 4 bases, and 5 bases stayed unmatched. The CDR3 reads CASSSHRGKNIQYF. The CDR3 DNA is TGTGCCAGCAGCTCGCACAGGGGTAAAAACATTCAGTACTTC.

This clonotype occurred a few times. This chain links TRBV28 with TRBJ2-1; a weak D match, TRBD1 (5 bases). V shed 4 bases and J shed 0 bases, with 10 bases lying between them. Germline CDR1 MDHEN, CDR2 SYDVKM. This CDR3 has 15 amino acids. CDR3 region: CASSSDKSSYNEQFF. CDR3 bases: TGTGCCAGCAGTTCGGACAAGAGCTCCTACAATGAGCAGTTCTTC.

This clonotype was seen only a few times. This chain joins TRBV6-5 and TRBJ2-7, with 8 bases matching TRBD1. V was pared by 10 bases and J by 0 bases, with 5 bases of the junction left unmatched. The length of the CDR3 is 13 residues. Germline values: CDR1 MNHEY, CDR2 SVGAGI. CDR3 nucleotide sequence: TGTGCCACAGGGGGCTGGAGCTCCTACGAGCAGTACTTC. Translated, it gives CATGGWSSYEQYF.

This clonotype appeared a few times. The V and J genes are TRBV6-5 and TRBJ2-1; D may correspond to TRBD1 or TRBD2 (5 bases each). The CDR3 is 16 amino acids. Trimming shortened V by 2 bases and J by 2 bases, and 13 bases separated the two germline ends. CDR1 is MNHEY and CDR2 is SVGAGI in the germline V gene. The CDR3 bases are TGTGCCAGCAGTTACCCGTCGGGGCCGACCTACAATGAGCAGTTCTTC. It translates to CASSYPSGPTYNEQFF.